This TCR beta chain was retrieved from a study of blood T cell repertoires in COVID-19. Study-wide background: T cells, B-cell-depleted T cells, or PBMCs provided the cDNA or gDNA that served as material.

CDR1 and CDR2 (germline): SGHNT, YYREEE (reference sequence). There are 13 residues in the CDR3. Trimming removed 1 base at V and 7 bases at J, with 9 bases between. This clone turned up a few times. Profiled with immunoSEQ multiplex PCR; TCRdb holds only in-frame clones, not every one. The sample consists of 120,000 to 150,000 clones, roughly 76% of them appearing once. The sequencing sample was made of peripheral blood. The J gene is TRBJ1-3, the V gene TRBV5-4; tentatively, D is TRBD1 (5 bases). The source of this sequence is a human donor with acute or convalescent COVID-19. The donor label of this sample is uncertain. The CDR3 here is CASSLTGGNTIYF. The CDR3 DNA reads TGTGCCAGCAGCTTGACGGGGGGTAACACCATATATTTT.